Each of the 10 T cell receptor beta chains below was sequenced from the same sample in a study of cytomegalovirus exposure and HLA in healthy donors. The PCR contained 60 Vbeta and 13 Jbeta primers. Using immunoSEQ multiplex PCR, the repertoire was profiled, and TCRdb retains in-frame clones only, with some absent. The sample has some 200,000 clones, around 77% seen once. Sequencing input: PBMCs. These TCRs come from a woman younger than 45 in good health and CMV-seropositive.

Here the CDR3 reads CAWSLRLAGGWGEQYF. The CDR3 DNA is TGTGCCTGGAGCCTCCGACTAGCGGGGGGCTGGGGGGAGCAGTACTTC. The V and J genes are TRBV30 and TRBJ2-5, with 13 bases that match TRBD2. Germline CDR1 reads GTSNPN; CDR2 reads SVGIG (reference sequence). This CDR3 has 16 residues. Trimming cost V 3 bases and J 11 bases; bases outside gene matches: 15.

The rearrangement links TRBV27 to TRBJ2-5; TRBD2 matches at 7 bases. V lost 5 bases to trimming and J lost 2 bases; unmatched junction nucleotides: 5. Germline assignment: CDR1 MNHEY and CDR2 SMNVEV (reference sequence). The CDR3 loop spans 14 amino acids. CDR3 protein: CASSLTGLQETQYF. The CDR3 coding sequence is TGTGCCAGCAGTCTAACGGGACTACAAGAGACCCAGTACTTC.

The chain links TRBV29-1 to TRBJ2-7; the match to TRBD1 covers 10 bases. Germline values: CDR1 SQVTM, CDR2 ANQGSEA. Trimming cost V 6 bases and J 5 bases; bases outside gene matches: 7. CDR3 length: 13 amino acids. DNA of the CDR3: TGCAGCGTGGCCGGGACAGGGGAGAACGAGCAGTACTTC. Translated, it gives CSVAGTGENEQYF.

This clone was counted once. V is TRBV27 and J is TRBJ1-2; D is perhaps TRBD1 (6 bases). V shed 6 bases and J shed 8 bases, with 13 bases lying between them. The V gene's germline CDR1 is MNHEY and CDR2 SMNVEV (reference sequence). This CDR3 comprises 12 residues. CDR3 loop: CASSHTGSGYTF. The CDR3, as DNA: TGTGCCAGCAGCCATACAGGGTCCGGCTACACCTTC.

The count of this clone is one. V is TRBV5-8 and J is TRBJ2-7; 7 positions match TRBD2. V shed 0 bases and J 0 bases; nucleotides not matched to a gene: 6. The CDR3 is 16 residues long. The germline CDR1 and CDR2 sequences are SGHTS and YDEGEE. The CDR3 DNA follows: TGTGCCAGCAGCTTGGGACTAGCCGAACCCTCCTACGAGCAGTACTTC. Translation: CASSLGLAEPSYEQYF. The whole variable domain, remainder taken from reference TRBV5-8 and TRBJ2-7, is EAGVTQSPTHLIKTRGQQATLRCSPISGHTSVYWYQQALGLGLQFLLWYDEGEERNRGNFPPRFSGRQFPNYSSELNVNALELEDSALYLCASSLGLAEPSYEQYFGPGTRLTVT.

The V and J genes are TRBV23-1 and TRBJ1-1; 7 bases map to TRBD1. TRBV23-1 is noted as an ORF with a role that remains uncertain. Unmatched junction bases numbered 5, after V lost 6 bases and J lost 1 base. The length of the CDR3 is 14 residues. CDR3 nucleotide sequence: TGCGCCAGCAGCAACAGGGGCCGGAACACTGAAGCTTTCTTT. Its protein product is CASSNRGRNTEAFF.

The chain has TRBV7-2 and TRBJ2-2; D possibly corresponds to TRBD1 (6 bases). The V end was cut by 1 base, the J end by 1 base, with 16 bases between. The CDR3 runs 18 residues. Germline V lookup: CDR1 SGHTA, CDR2 FQGNSA. In DNA form, the CDR3 reads TGTGCCAGCAGCTTAGAGGCCCTGGGACATCTGAACACCGGGGAGCTGTTTTTT. Protein sequence: CASSLEALGHLNTGELFF.

The chain combines TRBV27 with TRBJ2-5; D ambiguous. Germline CDR1 and CDR2: MNHEY and SMNVEV (reference sequence). There are 18 residues in the CDR3. Trimming shortened V by 3 bases and J by 2 bases, and 22 bases separated the two germline ends. CDR3 sequence reads: CASSFRVSRGWRQETQYF. The CDR3 DNA reads as TGTGCCAGCAGTTTTCGAGTCAGTCGAGGTTGGCGTCAAGAGACCCAGTACTTC.

This rearrangement joins TRBV5-1 to TRBJ1-2; D is unresolved. There are 14 residues in the CDR3. CDR1 and CDR2 (germline): SGHRS, YFSETQ. Trimming cost V 4 bases and J 5 bases, with 15 bases left between them. The CDR3 is CASSPAGGRYGYTF. CDR3 DNA sequence: TGCGCCAGCAGCCCGGCGGGAGGTCGTTATGGCTACACCTTC. Full variable domain (rest looked up from reference TRBV5-1 and TRBJ1-2): KAGVTQTPRYLIKTRGQQVTLSCSPISGHRSVSWYQQTPGQGLQFLFEYFSETQRNKGNFPGRFSGRQFSNSRSEMNVSTLELGDSALYLCASSPAGGRYGYTFGSGTRLTVV.

CDR3 sequence reads: CASSFTGVPPYEQYF. In DNA form, the CDR3 reads TGTGCCAGCAGCTTCACAGGGGTTCCTCCCTACGAGCAGTACTTC. The V gene is TRBV5-6, the J gene TRBJ2-7; the match to TRBD1 covers 7 bases. This CDR3 contains 15 residues. The germline V gene has CDR1 SGHDT and CDR2 YYEEEE. V shed 2 bases and J 2 bases; nucleotides not matched to a gene: 7.